These T cell receptor beta chains were read from a single sample in a study of OX40 agonist ivuxolimab in advanced cancers. The assay was immunoSEQ multiplex PCR, and TCRdb's table has in-frame clones only and misses some. The sample consists of around 92,000 clones, roughly 93% of them appearing once. This material consisted of CD4+ or CD8+ T cells sorted from blood, taken in a trial of the OX40 agonist ivuxolimab. The receptors come from an adult with an advanced solid tumor such as melanoma, head and neck, liver or kidney cancer. Both conserved end residues are part of each CDR3. The order of the fields is D gene, J gene, clone size, V gene, CDR3 protein, CDR3 DNA. D genes are given only for firm matches. Clone size, where shown, is once, few, many, or a class for clones that have expanded.

>TRBD2|TRBJ2-3|once|TRBV6-1
CASSEIRLAGMSDTQYF
TGTGCCAGCAGTGAAATACGACTAGCGGGGATGTCGGATACGCAGTATTTT
>TRBD2|TRBJ2-1|.|TRBV5-1
CASSYLAGGNNEQFF
TGCGCCAGCAGCTACCTAGCGGGGGGGAACAATGAGCAGTTCTTC
>.|TRBJ1-3|.|TRBV6-5
CASTDLLNSGNTIYF
TGTGCCAGCACGGACCTCCTAAACTCTGGAAACACCATATATTTT
>TRBD1|TRBJ1-1|.|TRBV4-3
CASSPDRYTEAFF
TGCGCCAGCAGTCCGGACAGGTACACTGAAGCTTTCTTT
>.|TRBJ1-3|.|TRBV7-2
CASSPRIGAYTIYF
TGTGCCAGCAGCCCTAGGATAGGGGCTTACACCATATATTTT
>.|TRBJ1-2|.|TRBV2
CASSEAPSLYYGYTF
TGTGCCAGCAGTGAAGCGCCCTCGCTCTACTATGGCTACACCTTC
>.|TRBJ1-1|.|TRBV6-1
CASSFHKNTEAFF
TGTGCCAGTTCTTTTCACAAGAACACTGAAGCTTTCTTT
>.|TRBJ1-1|.|TRBV6-5
CASSYSDLNTEAFF
TGTGCCAGCAGTTACTCGGATTTGAACACTGAAGCTTTCTTT
>.|TRBJ2-3|.|TRBV9
CASSVAPTDTQYF
TGTGCCAGCAGCGTGGCCCCCACAGATACGCAGTATTTT
>.|TRBJ2-1|.|TRBV30
CAWSHSGRGRNEQFF
TGTGCCTGGAGTCATTCAGGGAGGGGGCGCAATGAGCAGTTCTTC
>TRBD2|TRBJ2-1|.|TRBV7-3
CASSLAGTSDEQFF
TGTGCCAGCAGCTTGGCCGGGACTAGCGATGAGCAGTTCTTC
>.|TRBJ1-2|once|TRBV10-3
CAITLDGTNHYTF
TGTGCCATCACCCTGGACGGAACAAATCACTACACCTTC
>.|TRBJ1-5|once|TRBV28
CACLDGGEGNQPQHF
TGTGCCTGCCTGGATGGGGGGGAGGGCAATCAGCCCCAGCATTTT
>TRBD2|TRBJ2-1|.|TRBV5-6
CASSSSGRGRGEQFF
TGTGCCAGCAGCTCTAGCGGGAGGGGGAGAGGGGAGCAGTTCTTC
>.|TRBJ2-2|once|TRBV4-2
CASSQVLEAFETGELFF
TGTGCCAGCAGCCAAGTTTTGGAAGCGTTCGAAACCGGGGAGCTGTTTTTT
>.|TRBJ2-5|.|TRBV28
CASSRETQYF
TGTGCCAGCAGTCGGGAGACCCAGTACTTC
>.|TRBJ1-4|.|TRBV28
CASSSPEGRTTRTEKLFF
TGTGCCAGCAGTTCCCCCGAAGGGAGGACCACGCGTACGGAAAAACTGTTTTTT
>.|TRBJ2-5|few|TRBV5-1
CASSPVGETQYF
TGCGCCAGCAGCCCCGTTGGGGAGACCCAGTACTTC
>.|TRBJ1-1|.|TRBV4-2
CASSQDLGNTEAFF
TGTGCCAGCAGCCAAGATTTAGGGAACACTGAAGCTTTCTTT
>TRBD1|TRBJ1-1|.|TRBV20-1
CSARTGSEAFF
TGCAGTGCCAGGACAGGGTCTGAAGCTTTCTTT
>TRBD1|TRBJ2-1|.|TRBV11-2
CASSLGGGQYNEQFF
TGTGCCAGCAGCTTAGGAGGGGGCCAGTACAATGAGCAGTTCTTC
>.|TRBJ2-3|.|TRBV27
CASISLGTDTQYF
TGTGCCAGCATTTCCTTGGGCACAGATACGCAGTATTTT
>.|TRBJ2-5|once|TRBV6-6
CASSYPGRNQETQYF
TGTGCCAGCAGTTACCCAGGACGGAACCAAGAGACCCAGTACTTC
>.|TRBJ1-2|.|TRBV11-2
CASSLGSGIGYTF
TGTGCCAGCAGCTTAGGATCCGGGATTGGCTACACCTTC
>.|TRBJ1-1|.|TRBV11-3
CASSLDLARNTEAFF
TGTGCCAGCAGCTTAGATTTGGCCCGGAACACTGAAGCTTTCTTT
>TRBD2|TRBJ2-1|.|TRBV2
CASSAMLRGGLDEQFF
TGTGCCAGCAGCGCCATGTTGCGGGGGGGCCTAGATGAGCAGTTCTTC
>.|TRBJ1-2|once|TRBV5-4
CASSLGGGGNYGYTF
TGTGCCAGCAGCTTGGGTGGAGGGGGGAACTATGGCTACACCTTC
>TRBD1|TRBJ1-6|.|TRBV28
CASRTGGWDNSPLHF
TGTGCCAGCAGGACAGGGGGCTGGGATAATTCACCCCTCCACTTT
>.|TRBJ1-5|.|TRBV6-6
CASSYSRQGGQPQHF
TGTGCCAGCAGTTACTCGAGGCAGGGCGGTCAGCCCCAGCATTTT
>.|TRBJ2-1|.|TRBV21-1
CASSGPGQLYEQFF
TGTGCCAGCAGCGGCCCGGGACAGTTGTATGAGCAGTTCTTC
>.|TRBJ1-2|.|TRBV6-6
CASSYSRPGTSYGYTF
TGTGCCAGCAGTTACTCGCGACCCGGGACAAGCTATGGCTACACCTTC
>TRBD2|TRBJ2-1|.|TRBV4-3
CASSQDGREGLGEQFF
TGCGCCAGCAGCCAAGATGGGCGGGAGGGCCTTGGTGAGCAGTTCTTC
>.|TRBJ2-1|few|TRBV7-9
CASSRLDYNEQFF
TGTGCCAGCAGTCGGCTAGACTACAATGAGCAGTTCTTC
>.|TRBJ2-7|.|TRBV18
CASSPGGSPAEQYF
TGTGCCAGCTCACCAGGTGGCAGTCCCGCCGAGCAGTACTTC
>TRBD2|TRBJ2-1|.|TRBV30
CAWSKGTSGNNEQFF
TGTGCCTGGAGTAAGGGGACTAGTGGAAACAATGAGCAGTTCTTC
>TRBD1|TRBJ1-1|once|TRBV6-6
CASSTRTGGTEAFF
TGTGCCAGCAGTACAAGGACAGGGGGCACTGAAGCTTTCTTT
>.|TRBJ2-1|.|TRBV7-2
CASSAAYNEQFF
TGTGCCAGCAGCGCAGCTTACAATGAGCAGTTCTTC
>TRBD2|TRBJ2-1|.|TRBV28
CASSWGGGRWFF
TGTGCCAGCAGTTGGGGCGGGGGGAGATGGTTCTTC
>.|TRBJ2-5|.|TRBV5-1
CASSLVAGAPTLGETQYF
TGCGCCAGCAGCTTGGTAGCCGGGGCGCCAACCTTGGGAGAGACCCAGTACTTC
>.|TRBJ2-5|.|TRBV7-3
CASSSYYQETQYF
TGTGCCAGCAGCTCGTATTACCAAGAGACCCAGTACTTC
>.|TRBJ1-1|.|TRBV6-5
CASRSRGVETEAFF
TGTGCCAGCAGATCCAGGGGCGTTGAGACTGAAGCTTTCTTT
>TRBD1|TRBJ1-6|.|TRBV6-6
CASSYGTGVGSPLHF
TGTGCCAGCAGTTACGGGACAGGGGTCGGATCACCCCTCCACTTT
>.|TRBJ1-1|.|TRBV6-6
CASKTRANPTFF
TGTGCCAGCAAGACCCGAGCCAACCCCACTTTCTTT
>.|TRBJ1-2|.|TRBV11-2
CASSPGWSSYTF
TGTGCCAGCAGCCCGGGGTGGAGCTCCTACACCTTC
>.|TRBJ1-1|.|TRBV28
CASSLRLIEAFF
TGTGCCAGCAGTTTGAGACTGATTGAAGCTTTCTTT
>.|TRBJ1-2|once|TRBV9
CASSGQGFPRYGYTF
TGTGCCAGCAGCGGGCAGGGTTTCCCGCGCTATGGCTACACCTTC
>.|TRBJ1-1|.|TRBV7-9
CASSLARGGTEAFF
TGTGCCAGCAGCTTAGCTCGGGGAGGCACTGAAGCTTTCTTT
>.|TRBJ1-5|.|TRBV28
CASRPESNQPQHF
TGTGCCAGCAGGCCAGAATCGAATCAGCCCCAGCATTTT
>TRBD2|TRBJ2-3|.|TRBV2
CASKRERSTDTQYF
TGTGCATCTAAGCGGGAGAGAAGCACAGATACGCAGTATTTT
>TRBD1|TRBJ1-2|.|TRBV30
CAWTGGEIYGYTF
TGTGCCTGGACAGGGGGCGAGATCTATGGCTACACCTTC
>.|TRBJ2-7|.|TRBV6-5
CASSYSSAFSYEQYF
TGTGCCAGCAGTTACTCGAGTGCCTTCTCCTACGAGCAGTACTTC
>.|TRBJ1-2|.|TRBV18
CASSPNSRDGYTF
TGTGCCAGCTCACCAAATAGCAGGGATGGCTACACCTTC